The 26 T cell receptor beta chains presented below share a single source sample, sequenced in a study of cytomegalovirus exposure and HLA in healthy donors. PCR involved 60 Vbeta and 13 Jbeta primers. Some clones are missing from TCRdb's copy, which holds only in-frame ones; the method was immunoSEQ multiplex PCR. This sample carries about 160,000 clones, approximately 77% of them seen once, and the ten largest clones take 2.2%. Source material: PBMCs. Receptor source: a man aged 45-65 years in good health and CMV-seropositive.

The chain has TRBV6-5 and TRBJ2-3, with 11 bases fitting TRBD2. The CDR3 length is 15 residues. CDR1 is MNHEY, CDR2 SVGAGI, per germline. The trim removed 6 bases at V and 2 bases at J, leaving 4 bases unmatched. CDR3 coding DNA: TGTGCCAGCAGGTCTAGCGGGGGGCACACAGATACGCAGTATTTT. It is translated as CASRSSGGHTDTQYF.

The CDR3 sequence: CASSQEDRGAGANVLTF. CDR3 in DNA: TGCGCCAGCAGCCAAGAGGACAGGGGAGCTGGGGCCAACGTCCTGACTTTC. This sequence joins TRBV4-1 and TRBJ2-6, with 9 bases lining up with TRBD1. The CDR3 is made up of 17 amino acids. J was trimmed by 2 bases and V by 0 bases; bases with no gene match: 2. Germline-derived CDR1 and CDR2 are MGHRA and YSYEKL.

V is TRBV27 and J is TRBJ2-3; the match to TRBD2 covers 9 bases. The CDR3 covers 13 residues. CDR1 is MNHEY, CDR2 SMNVEV, per germline (reference sequence). V was clipped by 6 bases and J by 7 bases; unmatched bases: 5. CDR3 amino acids: CASRRAGGYTQYF. The CDR3 DNA follows: TGTGCCAGCAGACGAGCGGGGGGATATACGCAGTATTTT.

The chain combines TRBV4-1 with TRBJ2-1; D may be TRBD2 (6 bases). Germline assignment: CDR1 MGHRA and CDR2 YSYEKL. The CDR3 extends over 16 amino acids. The V gene lost 1 base and the J gene lost 0 bases, with 10 bases spanning the gap. CDR3 bases: TGCGCCAGCAGCCAAGTAGCCGGGAGCTCCTACAATGAGCAGTTCTTC. Amino acid sequence: CASSQVAGSSYNEQFF.

This sequence joins TRBV18 and TRBJ2-5; weak D call: TRBD2 (7 bases). Germline-derived CDR1 and CDR2 are KGHSH and LQKENI. Deletions cut 6 bases from V and 3 bases from J, with 17 bases between. This CDR3 is 15 amino acids long. In nucleotides, the CDR3 is TGTGCCAGCTCGCCTCGTACGGGGGGCGAAGAGACCCAGTACTTC. Translating it yields CASSPRTGGEETQYF.

This chain uses TRBV10-1 with TRBJ2-3; D remains unclear. Germline assignment: CDR1 WNHNN and CDR2 SYGVQD (reference sequence). The CDR3 sequence is 14 residues long. V was pared by 4 bases and J by 0 bases, with 8 bases between. DNA for the CDR3: TGCGCCAGCAGTGGAGGTAGCAGCACAGATACGCAGTATTTT. This translates into CASSGGSSTDTQYF.

The V and J genes are TRBV10-1 and TRBJ2-5; tentative D call: TRBD2 (5 bases). CDR3 size: 15 residues. Looked up from germline, CDR1 is WNHNN and CDR2 is SYGVQD (reference sequence). Trimming removed 0 bases from V and 4 bases from J, with 12 bases in between. CDR3 protein: CASSESLGSGETQYF. DNA for the CDR3: TGCGCCAGCAGTGAGTCGCTGGGAAGCGGAGAGACCCAGTACTTC.

This clone occurred once. As DNA, the CDR3 is TGTGCCAGCAGTGAAGGGGACACTAATGAAGCTTTCTTT. Protein sequence: CASSEGDTNEAFF. The V and J genes are TRBV6-1 and TRBJ1-1; TRBD1 might be the D (6 bases). The germline gives CDR1 MNHNS, CDR2 SASEGT. V shed 1 base and J shed 7 bases, with 10 bases lying between them. CDR3 length: 13 amino acids.

This clone was seen a few times. The V gene is TRBV10-1, the J gene TRBJ2-1, with 15 positions matching TRBD2. V was clipped by 8 bases and J by 4 bases; unmatched bases: 6. CDR1 is WNHNN, CDR2 SYGVQD, per germline (reference sequence). The CDR3 sequence is 16 residues long. CDR3 DNA: TGCGCCAGCGCCAGGACTAGCGGGGGGGGTTACAATGAGCAGTTCTTC. This encodes CASARTSGGGYNEQFF.

J is TRBJ2-3 and V is TRBV9; no firm D call. There are 18 residues in the CDR3. The V gene's germline CDR1 is SGDLS and CDR2 YYNGEE. Between the trimmed V and J ends, which lost 0 bases and 4 bases, there was a span of 21 bases. The CDR3 loop reads CASSVAEPVLSPADTQYF. CDR3 nucleotides: TGTGCCAGCAGCGTAGCGGAGCCAGTGTTATCGCCAGCAGATACGCAGTATTTT.

The sample holds a few counts of this clone. This chain connects TRBV7-8 to TRBJ1-3, with 8 bases that match TRBD1. The trim removed 1 base at V and 2 bases at J, leaving 4 bases unmatched. Germline-derived CDR1 and CDR2 are SGHVS and FQNEAQ. This CDR3 is 16 amino acids long. In DNA, the CDR3 is TGTGCCAGCAGCTTAGAGAGGACAGGGACTGGAAACACCATATATTTT. Amino acids: CASSLERTGTGNTIYF.

This chain uses TRBV6-1 with TRBJ2-3, with D possibly matching TRBD2 (6 bases). Germline lookup yields CDR1 MNHNS and CDR2 SASEGT. There are 15 residues in the CDR3. Trimming took off 1 base at V and 2 bases at J, with 10 bases between the two ends. CDR3 in DNA: TGTGCCAGCAGTGAAGTTATAGCGGTCACAGATACGCAGTATTTT. Translating gives CASSEVIAVTDTQYF.

V and J are TRBV7-9 and TRBJ1-2; 7 bases map to TRBD1. CDR1 is SEHNR, CDR2 FQNEAQ, per germline (reference sequence). This CDR3 has 13 amino acids. Losses at the gene ends were 5 bases for V and 10 bases for J; bases not matched to a gene: 10. The CDR3: CASSPGGGRLYTF. The CDR3 coding sequence is TGTGCCAGCAGCCCAGGGGGAGGACGCCTCTACACCTTC.

This rearrangement joins TRBV9 to TRBJ2-1; TRBD1 might be the D (5 bases). CDR1 SGDLS and CDR2 YYNGEE come from the germline V gene. This CDR3 has 14 amino acids. V gave up 3 bases and J gave up 4 bases, with 11 bases separating them. CDR3 residues: CASSGGSFYNEQFF. CDR3 in DNA: TGTGCCAGCAGCGGGGGCAGTTTTTACAATGAGCAGTTCTTC.

The chain links TRBV19 to TRBJ1-1; 11 nucleotides match TRBD1. The CDR3 totals 14 residues. With V trimmed by 6 bases and J by 2 bases, 2 bases remained unmatched. From germline, CDR1 is LNHDA and CDR2 SQIVND (reference sequence). The CDR3 DNA follows: TGTGCCAGTAGGGACAGGGGGCCTAACACTGAAGCTTTCTTT. It codes for CASRDRGPNTEAFF. The variable domain in full, with the rest retrieved from reference TRBV19 and TRBJ1-1, is DGGITQSPKYLFRKEGQNVTLSCEQNLNHDAMYWYRQDPGQGLRLIYYSQIVNDFQKGDIAEGYSVSREKKESFPLTVTSAQKNPTAFYLCASRDRGPNTEAFFGQGTRLTVV.

This sequence joins TRBV6-1 and TRBJ1-2; D not certain. Germline V gene data show CDR1 as MNHNS and CDR2 as SASEGT. The V end was cut by 5 bases, the J end by 2 bases, with 9 bases between. This CDR3 region has 13 residues. The CDR3 sequence is CASSFDGNYGYTF. Written as DNA, the CDR3 is TGTGCCAGCAGTTTTGACGGGAACTATGGCTACACCTTC.

The chain links TRBV7-2 to TRBJ2-7; possibly TRBD1 for D (5 bases). Germline V gene data show CDR1 as SGHTA and CDR2 as FQGNSA. The V and J ends lost 2 bases and 7 bases respectively, with 15 bases between them. This CDR3 comprises 14 residues. The CDR3 region has the DNA TGTGCCAGCAGCTTAAGGCAGGGTTGGGGAGAGCAGTACTTC. It encodes CASSLRQGWGEQYF. The full variable domain, completed using reference TRBV7-2 and TRBJ2-7, is GAGVSQSPSNKVTEKGKDVELRCDPISGHTALYWYRQSLGQGLEFLIYFQGNSAPDKSGLPSDRFSAERTGGSVSTLTIQRTQQEDSAVYLCASSLRQGWGEQYFGPGTRLTVT.

This chain connects TRBV19 to TRBJ1-1; TRBD1 matches at 7 bases. This CDR3 region has 14 residues. Germline V gene sequence: CDR1 LNHDA, CDR2 SQIVND (reference sequence). V lost 6 bases to trimming and J lost 0 bases; unmatched junction nucleotides: 4. As DNA, the CDR3 is TGTGCCAGTAGGACGGGACAGATGAACACTGAAGCTTTCTTT. It encodes CASRTGQMNTEAFF.

The rearrangement links TRBV7-2 to TRBJ2-5; TRBD2 matches at 8 bases. The better agreement between TRBJ2-7 and the DNA end casts doubt on the J call. The germline gives CDR1 SGHTA, CDR2 FQGNSA. The CDR3 runs to 17 residues. The CDR3 DNA reads as TGTGCCAGCAGCTCGTTTAGCCTAGCGGGCGTTTCCTACGAGCAGTACTTC. This encodes CASSSFSLAGVSYEQYF.

This clone was counted between two and nine times. The chain carries TRBV6-1 and TRBJ1-2; 7 nucleotides match TRBD1. Germline V gene lookup returns CDR1 MNHNS and CDR2 SASEGT. This CDR3 contains 15 residues. V shed 8 bases, J shed 0 bases, and the junction held 9 bases outside the gene matches. As DNA, the CDR3 is TGTGCCAGCTACAGACAGGGAAACTCTAACTATGGCTACACCTTC. It encodes CASYRQGNSNYGYTF.

The V and J genes are TRBV7-2 and TRBJ2-3, with TRBD2 matching over 11 bases. The germline CDR1 and CDR2 sequences are SGHTA and FQGNSA. This CDR3 has 16 residues. The trim removed 5 bases at V and 0 bases at J, leaving 4 bases unmatched. The CDR3 is CASSQLAGASTDTQYF. As DNA, the CDR3 is TGTGCCAGCAGCCAACTAGCGGGGGCTAGCACAGATACGCAGTATTTT.

The gene calls are TRBV5-1 and TRBJ1-2; no definite D call. CDR1 is SGHRS, CDR2 YFSETQ, per germline. V lost 0 bases, J lost 7 bases, and 16 bases lay in between. The CDR3 runs 15 residues. The DNA for the CDR3 is TGCGCCAGCAGCTTGGACGCAGGAATGATCGGTGGCTACACCTTC. Its protein product is CASSLDAGMIGGYTF. The full variable domain, in which reference TRBV5-1 and TRBJ1-2 provide the parts outside the CDR3, is KAGVTQTPRYLIKTRGQQVTLSCSPISGHRSVSWYQQTPGQGLQFLFEYFSETQRNKGNFPGRFSGRQFSNSRSEMNVSTLELGDSALYLCASSLDAGMIGGYTFGSGTRLTVV.

The chain has TRBV11-2 and TRBJ1-4, with 7 bases that match TRBD1. The CDR3 runs to 15 residues. J was trimmed by 8 bases and V by 2 bases; bases with no gene match: 8. CDR1 and CDR2 from the germline V gene are SGHAT and FQNNGV. The CDR3 region has the DNA TGTGCCAGCAGCTTAAACCGACAGGGAAACGAAAAACTGTTTTTT. Amino acid sequence: CASSLNRQGNEKLFF.

The chain couples TRBV2 to TRBJ1-4; maybe TRBD1 (6 bases). Per the germline V gene, CDR1 is SNHLY and CDR2 is FYNNEI. V was pared by 8 bases and J by 3 bases, with 7 bases between. There are 12 residues in the CDR3. In DNA form, the CDR3 reads TGTGCCAGCCACAGGGCTAATGAAAAACTGTTTTTT. Its protein product is CASHRANEKLFF.

V usage is TRBV7-8 and J usage is TRBJ1-6; D may be TRBD1 (5 bases). The CDR3 totals 16 residues. The V gene lost 7 bases and the J gene lost 5 bases, with 18 bases spanning the gap. Germline V gene lookup returns CDR1 SGHVS and CDR2 FQNEAQ. In nucleotides, the CDR3 is TGTGCCAGCACCATGGGATGGGGCGGAGATAATTCACCCCTCCACTTT. Translation gives CASTMGWGGDNSPLHF.

The V gene is TRBV5-4, the J gene TRBJ2-3; D perhaps matches TRBD1 (6 bases). The V end was cut by 4 bases, the J end by 2 bases, with 20 bases between. This CDR3 has 17 residues. CDR1 SGHNT and CDR2 YYREEE come from the germline V gene (reference sequence). The CDR3 DNA reads as TGTGCCAGCAGCCCATCTCCAGGGGATCTGGTCACAGATACGCAGTATTTT. Translated: CASSPSPGDLVTDTQYF.